The clone carrying this T cell receptor beta chain showed up just a few times. The authors produced TCR alpha and TCR beta cDNA libraries with sample barcodes and UMIs by 5'RACE using constant-segment primers. TCRdb re-called the 5' RACE reads with MiXCR, one entry per CDR3 protein. This table has around 220,000 distinct CDR3 sequences, about 16% appearing once. V lost 4 bases and J lost 8, with 18 bases in between. Germline loops: CDR1 SGHRS, CDR2 YFSETQ. This CDR3 is 15 amino acids long. The data belong to a study of T-cell memory formation after mild COVID-19. The chain combines TRBV5-1 with TRBJ1-4; D is uncertain. This TCR was recovered from a man younger than 35 who had mild COVID-19 (a few samples of this study predate the infection). Cell type and time point are not known. The sequenced sample consisted of PBMCs or a T cell subset sorted from them (not recorded which). CDR3 region: CASSLGIIQGEKLFF. In DNA form, the CDR3 reads TGCGCCAGCAGCCTTGGGATTATCCAAGGAGAAAAACTGTTTTTT.